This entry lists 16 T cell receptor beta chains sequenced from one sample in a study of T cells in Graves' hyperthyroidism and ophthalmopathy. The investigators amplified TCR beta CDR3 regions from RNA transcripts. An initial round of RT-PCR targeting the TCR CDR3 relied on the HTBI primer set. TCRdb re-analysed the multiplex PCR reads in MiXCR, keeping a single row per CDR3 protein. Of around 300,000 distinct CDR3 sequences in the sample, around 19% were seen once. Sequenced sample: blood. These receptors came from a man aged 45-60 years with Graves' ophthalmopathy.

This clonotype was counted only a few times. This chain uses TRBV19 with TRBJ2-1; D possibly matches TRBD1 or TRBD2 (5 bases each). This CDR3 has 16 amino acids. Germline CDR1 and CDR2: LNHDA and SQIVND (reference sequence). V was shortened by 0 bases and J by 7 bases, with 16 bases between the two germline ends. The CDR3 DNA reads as TGTGCCAGTAGTATAGATCTGAGGGGTTCCCCTAATGAGCAGTTCTTC. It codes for CASSIDLRGSPNEQFF.

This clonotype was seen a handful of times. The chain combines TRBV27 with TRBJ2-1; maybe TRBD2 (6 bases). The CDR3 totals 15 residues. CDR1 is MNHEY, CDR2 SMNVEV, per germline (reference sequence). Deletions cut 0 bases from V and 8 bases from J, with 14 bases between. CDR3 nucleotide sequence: TGTGCCAGCAGTTTATCTGTGGGGGGTATCGATGAGCAGTTCTTC. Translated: CASSLSVGGIDEQFF.

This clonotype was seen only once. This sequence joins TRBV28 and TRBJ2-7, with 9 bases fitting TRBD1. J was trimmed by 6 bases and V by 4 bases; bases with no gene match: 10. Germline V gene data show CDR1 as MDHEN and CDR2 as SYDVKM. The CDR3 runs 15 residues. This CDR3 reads CASSSAGTGKFEQYF. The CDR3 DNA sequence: TGTGCCAGCAGTTCGGCCGGGACAGGGAAATTCGAGCAGTACTTC.

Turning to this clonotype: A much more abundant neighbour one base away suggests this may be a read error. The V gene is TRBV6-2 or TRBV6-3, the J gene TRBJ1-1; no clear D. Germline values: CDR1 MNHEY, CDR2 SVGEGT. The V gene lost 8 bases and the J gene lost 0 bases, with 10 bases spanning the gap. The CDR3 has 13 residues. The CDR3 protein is CASGVKMNTEAFF. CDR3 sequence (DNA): TGTGCCAGCGGCGTAAAAATGAACACTGAAGCTTTCTTT.

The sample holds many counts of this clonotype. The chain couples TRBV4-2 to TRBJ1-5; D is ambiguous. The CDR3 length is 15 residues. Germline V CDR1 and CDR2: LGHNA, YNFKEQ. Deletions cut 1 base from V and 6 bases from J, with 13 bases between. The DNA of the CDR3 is TGTGCCAGCAGCCAAGGTCAAGGGTCTGGTCAGCCCCAGCATTTT. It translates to CASSQGQGSGQPQHF.

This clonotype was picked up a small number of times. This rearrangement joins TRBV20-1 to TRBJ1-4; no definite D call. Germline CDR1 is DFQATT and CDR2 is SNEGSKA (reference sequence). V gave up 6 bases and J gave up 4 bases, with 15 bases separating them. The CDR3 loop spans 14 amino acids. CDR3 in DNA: TGCAGTGCACCTCTGAGGGATCTTAATGAAAAACTGTTTTTT. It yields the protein CSAPLRDLNEKLFF.

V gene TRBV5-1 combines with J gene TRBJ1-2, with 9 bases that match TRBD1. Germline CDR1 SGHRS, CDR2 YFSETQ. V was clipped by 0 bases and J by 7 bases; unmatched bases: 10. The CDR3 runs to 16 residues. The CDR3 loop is CASSLDAGQGRGGYTF. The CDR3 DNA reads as TGCGCCAGCAGCTTGGATGCGGGACAGGGAAGAGGTGGCTACACCTTC.

CDR3 sequence (DNA): TGCGCCAGCAGCCCGGGGTCGGGCAGTCCCACTGGCTACACCTTC. The encoded protein is CASSPGSGSPTGYTF. This chain uses TRBV5-1 with TRBJ1-2; unclear D gene. The CDR3 length is 15 residues. V lost 4 bases, J lost 7 bases, and 20 bases lay in between. Germline CDR1 reads SGHRS; CDR2 reads YFSETQ.

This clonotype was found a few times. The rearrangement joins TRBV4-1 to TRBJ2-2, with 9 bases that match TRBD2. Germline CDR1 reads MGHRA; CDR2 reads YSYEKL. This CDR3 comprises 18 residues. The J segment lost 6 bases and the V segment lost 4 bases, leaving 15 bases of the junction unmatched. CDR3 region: CASSPFPGREGVAGELFF. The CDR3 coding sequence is TGCGCCAGCAGCCCTTTCCCGGGGCGGGAGGGCGTCGCCGGGGAGCTGTTTTTT.

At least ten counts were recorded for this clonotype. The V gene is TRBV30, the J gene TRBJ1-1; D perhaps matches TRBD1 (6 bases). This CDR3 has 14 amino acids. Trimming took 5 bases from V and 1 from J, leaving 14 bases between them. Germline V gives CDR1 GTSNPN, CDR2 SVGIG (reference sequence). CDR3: CAWDSRGRNTEAFF. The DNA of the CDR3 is TGTGCCTGGGATAGTAGGGGGAGGAACACTGAAGCTTTCTTT. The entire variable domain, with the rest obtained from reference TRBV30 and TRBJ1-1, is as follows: SQTIHQWPATLVQPVGSPLSLECTVEGTSNPNLYWYRQAAGRGLQLLFYSVGIGQISSEVPQNLSASRPQDRQFILSSKKLLLSDSGFYLCAWDSRGRNTEAFFGQGTRLTVV.

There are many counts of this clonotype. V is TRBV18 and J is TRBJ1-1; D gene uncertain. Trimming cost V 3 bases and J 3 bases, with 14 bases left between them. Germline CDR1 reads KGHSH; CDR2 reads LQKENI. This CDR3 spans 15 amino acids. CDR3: CASSPYVGGHTEAFF. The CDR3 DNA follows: TGTGCCAGCTCACCTTACGTTGGAGGGCACACTGAAGCTTTCTTT.

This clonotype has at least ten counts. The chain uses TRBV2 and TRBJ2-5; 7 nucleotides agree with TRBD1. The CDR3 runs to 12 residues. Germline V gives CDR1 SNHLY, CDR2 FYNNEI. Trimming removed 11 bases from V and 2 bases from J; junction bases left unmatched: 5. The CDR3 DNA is TGTGCCGGTGGGGACAGACAAGAGACCCAGTACTTC. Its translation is CAGGDRQETQYF. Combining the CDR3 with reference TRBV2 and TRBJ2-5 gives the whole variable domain EPEVTQTPSHQVTQMGQEVILRCVPISNHLYFYWYRQILGQKVEFLVSFYNNEISEKSEIFDDQFSVERPDGSNFTLKIRSTKLEDSAMYFCAGGDRQETQYFGPGTRLLVL.

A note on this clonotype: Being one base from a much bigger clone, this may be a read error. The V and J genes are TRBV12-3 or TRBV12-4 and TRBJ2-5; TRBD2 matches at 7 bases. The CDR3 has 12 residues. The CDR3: CASWGGGEAQYF. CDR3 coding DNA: TGTGCCAGCTGGGGCGGGGGAGAGGCCCAGTACTTC.

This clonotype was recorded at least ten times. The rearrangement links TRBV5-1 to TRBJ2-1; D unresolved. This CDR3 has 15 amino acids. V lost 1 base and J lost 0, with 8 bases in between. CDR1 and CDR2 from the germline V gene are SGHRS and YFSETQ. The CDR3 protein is CASSLWKSSYNEQFF. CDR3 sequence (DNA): TGCGCCAGCAGCTTGTGGAAGAGCTCCTACAATGAGCAGTTCTTC.

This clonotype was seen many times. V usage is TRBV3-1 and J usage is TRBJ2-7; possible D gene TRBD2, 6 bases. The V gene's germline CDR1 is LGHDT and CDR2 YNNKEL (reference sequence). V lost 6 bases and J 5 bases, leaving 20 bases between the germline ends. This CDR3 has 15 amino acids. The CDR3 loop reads CASSQTQLARHEQYF. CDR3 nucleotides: TGTGCCAGCAGTCAGACACAACTAGCACGGCACGAGCAGTACTTC.

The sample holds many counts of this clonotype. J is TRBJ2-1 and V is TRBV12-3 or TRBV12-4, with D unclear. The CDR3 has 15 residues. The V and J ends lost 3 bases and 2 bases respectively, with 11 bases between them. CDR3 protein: CASSFQELAYNEQFF. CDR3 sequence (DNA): TGTGCCAGCAGTTTTCAGGAGCTGGCCTACAATGAGCAGTTCTTC.